A single sample is the source of the 23 T cell receptor beta chains below, sequenced in a study of CD8+ T cells in alopecia areata. Extraction and reverse transcription of RNA yielded cDNA as the sequencing template. Using immunoSEQ multiplex PCR, the repertoire was profiled, and TCRdb retains in-frame clones only, with some absent. The sample includes about 3,000 clones, none of them occurring once. Time point: mouse skin 3 weeks after grafting. The sample here was skin, taken at week 3. These receptors originate from a C3H/HeJ mouse with alopecia areata. Strain haplotype at MHC: H2-k.

This clone showed up many times. Genes and germline are mouse. The read ends 3 residues shy of where the CDR3 ends; the end is completed using the germline J gene. The chain has TRBV13-3 and TRBJ1-6; no clear D gene. TRBJ1-6 is an ORF, and what it does is uncertain. V lost 0 bases and J 7 bases, leaving 5 bases between the germline ends. The CDR3 is made up of 13 amino acids. Germline-derived CDR1 and CDR2 are NNHDY and SYVADS. CDR3 DNA, as far as it was read: TGTGCCAGCAGTGATGACAGAAATTCGCCC. Residues: CASSDDRNSP. The CDR3 in full is CASSDDRNSPLYF.

This clone is medium-sized in the sample. The gene names given are mouse names. Read coverage stops 4 residues before the CDR3 terminus; the germline J gene supplies the remainder. The V call is TRBV13-1, the J call TRBJ2-3; the match to TRBD1 covers 9 bases. Germline CDR1 and CDR2: NSHNY and SYGAGN. V was clipped by 4 bases and J by 0 bases; unmatched bases: 3. The CDR3 extends over 15 amino acids. The CDR3 loop is CASSLDRGSAETLYF. Partial CDR3 DNA: TGTGCCAGCAGTCTCGACAGGGGGAGTGCAGAA.

This clone was observed at least ten times. Genes and germline are mouse. The read terminates 4 residues ahead of where the CDR3 ends, so the germline J gene completes it. The chain couples TRBV1 to TRBJ1-1; TRBD1 might be the D (5 bases). From germline, CDR1 is NSQYPW and CDR2 LRSPGD (reference sequence). This CDR3 contains 16 residues. V gave up 0 bases and J gave up 0 bases, with 11 bases separating them. CDR3 bases read: TGCACCTGCAGTGCAGACTGGGGGATTGCAAACACA. Its protein is CTCSADWGIANT. The full CDR3 protein reads CTCSADWGIANTEVFF.

This clone counts as medium-sized. Gene names and germline match the mouse. The read ends 4 residues before the CDR3 terminus; that terminus is restored from the germline J gene. This chain connects TRBV19 to TRBJ2-1; 7 positions match TRBD1. The J segment lost 3 bases and the V segment lost 2 bases, leaving 2 bases of the junction unmatched. The CDR3 runs to 14 residues. Germline V gene sequence: CDR1 FNHDT, CDR2 SITEND (reference sequence). CDR3 DNA (partial): TGTGCCAGCAGTATGGGACAGCCCTATGCT. Amino acid sequence: CASSMGQPYA. The entire CDR3 reads CASSMGQPYAEQFF.

This clone was recorded many times. Mouse gene names apply. Read data end 4 residues before the CDR3 end; the end is taken from the germline J gene. V gene TRBV5 combines with J gene TRBJ2-7; TRBD2 aligns across 10 bases. With 4 bases clipped from V and 3 bases from J, the junction kept 3 bases outside the gene matches. This CDR3 is 14 amino acids long. Germline V gene lookup returns CDR1 LGHNA and CDR2 YNLKQL (reference sequence). The sequenced part of the CDR3 DNA is TGTGCCAGCAGCCCCCGACTGGGGGGCTAT. Encoded protein: CASSPRLGGY. The full CDR3 protein reads CASSPRLGGYEQYF.

This clone was counted between two and nine times. The gene names given are mouse names. Here the CDR3 reads CASSAGATEVFF. CDR3 DNA (partial): TGTGCCAGCAGTGCAGGGGCGACA. The chain couples TRBV13-3 to TRBJ1-1; a possible D gene is TRBD1 (6 bases). The read comes to an end 4 residues before the CDR3 does, leaving the germline J gene to fill in the end. The CDR3 has 12 residues. Germline lookup yields CDR1 NNHDY and CDR2 SYVADS.

The table lists this clone with many counts. Gene names are the mouse ones. The sequenced fragment ends 4 residues before the CDR3 boundary, so the rest is inferred from the germline J gene. The chain uses TRBV5 and TRBJ1-1, with a weak D call TRBD1 (6 bases). The CDR3 is 14 residues long. Germline V gene sequence: CDR1 LGHNA, CDR2 YNLKQL (reference sequence). The sequenced part of the CDR3 DNA is TGTGCCAGCAGCCCCCGGCTGGGGGGGCTA. Encoded protein: CASSPRLGGL. The full-length CDR3 reads as CASSPRLGGLEVFF.

By share of the sample, this clone is medium-sized. Gene names follow the mouse nomenclature. The CDR3 goes on 4 residues after the read ends, and that part is filled in from the germline J gene. This sequence joins TRBV31 and TRBJ2-1; weak D call: TRBD2 (6 bases). This CDR3 contains 13 residues. Germline CDR1 is GKSSPN and CDR2 is SITVG. Trimming cost V 2 bases and J 1 base, with 6 bases left between them. CDR3 DNA, as far as it was read: TGTGCCTGGAGTACTGGGAACTATGCT. Translation: CAWSTGNYA. The whole CDR3 reads CAWSTGNYAEQFF.

About this clone: Genes and germline are mouse. The DNA ends 4 residues before the CDR3 does, and the rest of the CDR3 is filled in from the germline J gene. The chain carries TRBV5 and TRBJ2-1; 7 bases fit TRBD2. CDR3 length: 15 amino acids. V gave up 3 bases and J gave up 1 base; unmatched junction bases: 3. Germline V lookup: CDR1 LGHNA, CDR2 YNLKQL (reference sequence). The CDR3 DNA, read in part, is TGTGCCAGCAGCCACCAGACTGGGAACTATGCT. Protein: CASSHQTGNYA. The full CDR3 protein reads CASSHQTGNYAEQFF.

This clone is categorized as large. Mouse gene names and germline throughout. The CDR3 end is not reached by the read, which stops 4 residues before it; the germline J gene fills it in. The rearrangement links TRBV1 to TRBJ2-5; 7 bases line up with TRBD2. There are 15 residues in the CDR3. V shed 3 bases, J shed 1 base, and the junction held 4 bases outside the gene matches. Germline CDR1 and CDR2: NSQYPW and LRSPGD (reference sequence). The sequenced CDR3 bases are TGCACCTGCAGTGCTCCGACTGGGTACCAAGAC. Translation gives CTCSAPTGYQD. The whole CDR3 protein is CTCSAPTGYQDTQYF.

This clone occurred many times. Here the gene names and germline are mouse. The CDR3 extends 4 residues past the end of the read, so its final part is completed from the germline J gene. The V and J genes are TRBV13-1 and TRBJ2-4; a possible D gene is TRBD1 (6 bases). The CDR3 covers 15 residues. Trimming removed 1 base at V and 0 bases at J, with 9 bases between. Germline CDR1 is NSHNY and CDR2 is SYGAGN. This CDR3 is CASSDSGTSQNTLYF. CDR3 DNA, as far as it was read: TGTGCCAGCAGTGATAGCGGGACAAGTCAAAAC.

A word on this clone: Each gene name is a mouse one. The read falls 3 residues short of the CDR3 end, and the missing part is taken from the germline J gene. This sequence joins TRBV31 and TRBJ1-6, with D uncertain. TRBJ1-6 qualifies as an ORF whose function is uncertain. The germline gives CDR1 GKSSPN, CDR2 SITVG. V lost 4 bases and J lost 0, with 7 bases in between. The CDR3 has 14 amino acids. Here the CDR3 reads CAWNTDSYNSPLYF. CDR3 DNA (partial): TGTGCCTGGAATACAGATTCCTATAATTCGCCC.

This clone was counted at least ten times. Germline and genes here are mouse. The read ends 4 residues before the CDR3 terminus; that terminus is restored from the germline J gene. The chain recombines TRBV5 with TRBJ2-7; the match to TRBD2 covers 11 bases. CDR3 length equals 13 residues. Germline-derived CDR1 and CDR2 are LGHNA and YNLKQL (reference sequence). CDR3 sequence reads: CASSQDWGDEQYF. The sequenced CDR3 bases are TGTGCCAGCAGCCAGGACTGGGGGGAT.

Notes on this clone: The gene names given are mouse names. The CDR3 is cut off 4 residues early in the read; its end comes from the germline J gene. This chain links TRBV5 with TRBJ2-1; 8 positions match TRBD1. CDR3 length: 15 residues. Germline values: CDR1 LGHNA, CDR2 YNLKQL (reference sequence). The CDR3 protein is CASSPRPGGEAEQFF. CDR3 bases read: TGTGCCAGCAGCCCCCGGCCAGGGGGCGAGGCT.

This clone has a count of ten or more. Gene names denote mouse genes. The read gets to within 4 residues of the CDR3 end, and the germline J gene fills in the rest. The chain has TRBV5 and TRBJ2-4, with TRBD2 matching over 11 bases. The V gene's germline CDR1 is LGHNA and CDR2 YNLKQL (reference sequence). There are 16 residues in the CDR3. Incomplete CDR3 DNA: TGTGCCAGCAGCCCTTCATCCGGGACTGGGGGCAAC. This codes for CASSPSSGTGGN. The CDR3 as a whole reads CASSPSSGTGGNTLYF.

Concerning this clone: One end of the junction varies from germline; a read error may be responsible. Germline and genes: mouse. Read sequence stops 4 residues before the CDR3 end, and the germline J gene provides the missing end. The chain recombines TRBV13-3 with TRBJ2-3; 7 bases map to TRBD1. The CDR3 runs to 18 residues. Germline CDR1 NNHDY, CDR2 SYVADS. CDR3 loop: CTSSHPRDRKNSAETLYF. The covered CDR3 bases are TGTACCAGCAGTCACCCTAGGGACAGAAAAAATAGTGCAGAA.

This clone ranks as medium-sized. Gene names denote mouse genes. The observed sequence ends 4 residues before the CDR3 terminus, with the missing tail filled in from the germline J gene. The chain employs TRBV31 and TRBJ1-2; 10 positions agree with TRBD1. From germline, CDR1 is GKSSPN and CDR2 SITVG. Unmatched junction bases numbered 2, after V lost 3 bases and J lost 1 base. This CDR3 is built from 14 residues. CDR3 residues: CAWSRDRGNSDYTF. CDR3 DNA, as far as it was read: TGTGCCTGGAGCCGGGACAGGGGAAACTCC.

On this clone itself: The gene names here belong to mouse. With the read ending 4 residues before the CDR3 end, the germline J gene is used to fill in that end. The chain links TRBV29 to TRBJ2-3; the D gene is possibly TRBD2 (6 bases). The germline gives CDR1 MSHET, CDR2 SYDVDS. This CDR3 comprises 14 residues. V lost 3 bases to trimming and J lost 0 bases, with 7 bases between them. The CDR3 DNA, read in part, is TGTGCTAGCAGTTTGGGGACTAGTGCAGAA. It is translated as CASSLGTSAE. In full, the CDR3 reads CASSLGTSAETLYF.

About this clone: Mouse names are used for the genes. The CDR3 spells CASSLDWGNYAEQFF. The sequenced CDR3 bases are TGTGCAAGCAGCTTAGACTGGGGGAACTATGCT. The chain uses TRBV16 and TRBJ2-1; 7 positions agree with TRBD2. The read halts 4 residues ahead of the CDR3 end, with the missing end drawn from the germline J gene. Losses at the gene ends were 0 bases for V and 1 base for J; bases not matched to a gene: 0. Germline loops: CDR1 SGHSA, CDR2 FRNQAP. This CDR3 is 15 amino acids long. Full variable domain (remainder filled in from reference TRBV16 and TRBJ2-1): NAGVIQTPRHKVTGKGQEATLWCEPISGHSAVFWYRQTIVQGLEFLTYFRNQAPIDDSGMPKERFSAQMPNQSHSTLKIQSTQPQDSAVYLCASSLDWGNYAEQFFGPGTRLTVL.

This clone is classed as medium-sized. Mouse gene names and germline throughout. The read terminates 4 residues before the CDR3 end, so the remaining end is supplied by the germline J gene. The chain has TRBV13-2 and TRBJ2-5, with 9 positions matching TRBD1. The CDR3 consists of 13 residues. Per germline, CDR1 NNHNN and CDR2 SYGAGS (reference sequence). The CDR3 DNA, read in part, is TGTGCCAGCGGAGGGACAGGGTGGGAC. This gives the protein CASGGTGWD. The complete CDR3 sequence is CASGGTGWDTQYF.

By share, this clone ranks as medium-sized (0.01 to 0.1%). Germline and genes: mouse. The sequence runs out 4 residues before the end of the CDR3; the remainder is reconstructed from the germline J gene. The chain links TRBV1 to TRBJ2-4, with unresolved D. Trimming shortened V by 0 bases and J by 1 base, and 8 bases separated the two germline ends. The length of the CDR3 is 15 residues. Germline V gene lookup returns CDR1 NSQYPW and CDR2 LRSPGD (reference sequence). CDR3 protein: CTCSADVGGQNTLYF. The DNA read from the CDR3 is TGCACCTGCAGTGCAGATGTGGGTGGTCAAAAC.

This clone was picked up a small number of times. Gene names are the mouse ones. With the read ending 4 residues before the CDR3 end, the germline J gene is used to fill in that end. Additional DNA sequences in this sample encode the identical CDR3. The rearrangement joins TRBV13-2 to TRBJ2-1; 7 nucleotides line up with TRBD2. Germline V gene data show CDR1 as NNHNN and CDR2 as SYGAGS (reference sequence). After removal of 0 bases from V and 3 bases from J, the junction contained 3 bases not matched to a gene. The CDR3 is 15 residues long. CDR3 protein: CASGDAGGVYAEQFF. The covered CDR3 bases are TGTGCCAGCGGTGATGCCGGGGGGGTCTATGCT.

At least ten counts were recorded for this clone. The gene symbols are mouse symbols. The read comes to an end 4 residues before the CDR3 does, leaving the germline J gene to fill in the end. The V gene is TRBV14, the J gene TRBJ2-5, with 9 bases aligning to TRBD2. Germline V gene data show CDR1 as SGHDT and CDR2 as FRDEAV. The CDR3 has 13 amino acids. The CDR3 sequence is CASRYWGVDTQYF. The sequenced part of the CDR3 DNA is TGTGCCAGCAGGTACTGGGGGGTGGAC.